The entry below gives a single TCR beta chain sequence along with its context. The entry originates in a study of control samples from healthy donors and cancer patients. Libraries were prepared by immunoSEQ multiplex PCR; TCRdb keeps only in-frame clonotypes and omits some of them. The sample records over 80,000 clones, over 60% being singletons. Sequences were obtained from blood. The source is a woman aged 25 to 39 in good health.

The CDR3 nucleotides read TGTGCCAGCAGCGTACGGGACAGGGACTACGAGCAGTACTTC. Translated: CASSVRDRDYEQYF. The chain has TRBV9 and TRBJ2-7; 9 positions agree with TRBD1. Germline V gene lookup returns CDR1 SGDLS and CDR2 YYNGEE. The length of the CDR3 is 14 residues. V was clipped by 1 base and J by 3 bases; unmatched bases: 2. Looking up the rest from reference TRBV9 and TRBJ2-7 gives the full variable domain: DSGVTQTPKHLITATGQRVTLRCSPRSGDLSVYWYQQSLDQGLQFLIQYYNGEERAKGNILERFSAQQFPDLHSELNLSSLELGDSALYFCASSVRDRDYEQYFGPGTRLTVT.